The entry below describes one TCR beta chain. What this receptor recognizes is not known. No base qualities exist here, and no much larger clone lies one base off it. The data are from a study of blood T cells in healthy people across ages (dated by TCRdb to the mid-2010s). Study-wide context: In model experiments, roughly one uniquely barcoded TCR beta cDNA molecule per two T cells was captured by template switching. Using deep sequencing normalized with unique cDNA molecular identifiers, the study measured how TCR beta repertoire diversity changes with age. The donors were split into four age groups: young (average about 16 years), middle-aged (roughly 39), aged (roughly 60) and long-lived (approximately 89). Donors of different ages were randomly distributed across sequencing lanes to avoid experimental bias. The study analyzed two additional independent replicas of 1 million unique cDNA reads from the same blood draw for two donors, one aged 18 to 30 and one aged 80 or older.

The donors were roughly 39 Caucasian individuals from Russia, aged roughly 6 to 100 years, who were systemically healthy. Roughly 9 milliliters of peripheral blood were drawn from each donor into EDTA-treated Vacutainer tubes. Ficoll-Paque density-gradient centrifugation was used to isolate PBMCs, with at least 6 million obtained per sample. Trizol reagent was used to extract total RNA from PBMCs, with at least 5 micrograms per sample. For every donor, flow cytometry on a PBMC aliquot measured the percentage of naive CD45RAhigh/CD27high T cells. The germline V gene yields SGHTA for CDR1 and FQGNSA for CDR2. At the junction V is shortened by 0 bases and J by 5 bases, with 16 bases in between. Measured from the cysteine to the phenylalanine, the CDR3 is 16 residues long. The kept DNA is CDR3 alone, 48 bases in frame from the first base. Study-level results and caveats: Compared with the aged group, more naive CD4+ T cells, fewer expanded clones and increased TCR diversity were shown by the long-lived group, suggesting age selection. Conclusive comparison of naive and antigen-experienced compartments was prevented by the profiling of bulk unsorted PBMCs. There was a strong correlation between observed TCR beta diversity and the percentage of naive T cells measured by flow cytometry. Observed TCR beta diversity per million T cells fell roughly linearly with age, and a significant reduction was already apparent by age around 39. Total diversity estimates from one million sequenced T cells were considered lower bounds and underestimates. Because donor CMV infection status was unknown, age-related changes in expanded clonotypes were potentially confounded.

The library was built by means of 5' RACE. Sequencing instrument: Illumina HiSeq 2500. A second PCR of 7 to 11 cycles was performed with a sample-barcoded 5' primer and a J-beta primer mix. A template-switch 5' adaptor carrying 12 random nucleotides introduced a unique molecular identifier onto each TCR beta cDNA molecule. At least 3 million CDR3-containing paired-end reads were obtained from each sample. First-strand cDNA was synthesized from all RNA with the Mint cDNA synthesis kit, primed by a TRBC-specific oligonucleotide. All cDNA was treated with uracil-DNA glycosylase and then went through a first 18-cycle PCR with the universal primers M1SS and BC2_uni_R. In the original analysis: Normalization of each sample was performed by random selection of 1 million high-quality reads, each carrying a distinct molecular identifier. Instead of being binned into consensus sequences, reads with shared molecular identifiers were discarded. MiTCR, run with a Q25 quality threshold and the strictest error-elimination algorithm, handled CDR3 identification, clonotype clustering and error correction. A nonparametric unseen species model with Euler transformation was used to estimate a lower bound on total TCR beta diversity. TCRdb itself trimmed the public reads at Q25 with fastp, ran MiXCR and retained productive beta chains. Each record represents a unique CDR3 protein, reported with the most common genes and DNA among its rows. TCRdb assigned the V and J calls; the authors' analysis was not used. Across this sample there are some 1,500,000 distinct CDR3 sequences, with about 45% seen only once. The leading ten clones occupy 4% of the sample.

The chain uses TRBV7-2 and TRBJ2-5; TRBD2 is a possible D gene, resting on 5 matching bases. Sequencing was performed on blood. The origin of this receptor is a woman aged 18 to 35 in good health. The bases read TGTGCCAGCAGCTTAGCGGCGGGCAGGTCGTCGGAGACCCAGTACTTC. Its protein product is CASSLAAGRSSETQYF.